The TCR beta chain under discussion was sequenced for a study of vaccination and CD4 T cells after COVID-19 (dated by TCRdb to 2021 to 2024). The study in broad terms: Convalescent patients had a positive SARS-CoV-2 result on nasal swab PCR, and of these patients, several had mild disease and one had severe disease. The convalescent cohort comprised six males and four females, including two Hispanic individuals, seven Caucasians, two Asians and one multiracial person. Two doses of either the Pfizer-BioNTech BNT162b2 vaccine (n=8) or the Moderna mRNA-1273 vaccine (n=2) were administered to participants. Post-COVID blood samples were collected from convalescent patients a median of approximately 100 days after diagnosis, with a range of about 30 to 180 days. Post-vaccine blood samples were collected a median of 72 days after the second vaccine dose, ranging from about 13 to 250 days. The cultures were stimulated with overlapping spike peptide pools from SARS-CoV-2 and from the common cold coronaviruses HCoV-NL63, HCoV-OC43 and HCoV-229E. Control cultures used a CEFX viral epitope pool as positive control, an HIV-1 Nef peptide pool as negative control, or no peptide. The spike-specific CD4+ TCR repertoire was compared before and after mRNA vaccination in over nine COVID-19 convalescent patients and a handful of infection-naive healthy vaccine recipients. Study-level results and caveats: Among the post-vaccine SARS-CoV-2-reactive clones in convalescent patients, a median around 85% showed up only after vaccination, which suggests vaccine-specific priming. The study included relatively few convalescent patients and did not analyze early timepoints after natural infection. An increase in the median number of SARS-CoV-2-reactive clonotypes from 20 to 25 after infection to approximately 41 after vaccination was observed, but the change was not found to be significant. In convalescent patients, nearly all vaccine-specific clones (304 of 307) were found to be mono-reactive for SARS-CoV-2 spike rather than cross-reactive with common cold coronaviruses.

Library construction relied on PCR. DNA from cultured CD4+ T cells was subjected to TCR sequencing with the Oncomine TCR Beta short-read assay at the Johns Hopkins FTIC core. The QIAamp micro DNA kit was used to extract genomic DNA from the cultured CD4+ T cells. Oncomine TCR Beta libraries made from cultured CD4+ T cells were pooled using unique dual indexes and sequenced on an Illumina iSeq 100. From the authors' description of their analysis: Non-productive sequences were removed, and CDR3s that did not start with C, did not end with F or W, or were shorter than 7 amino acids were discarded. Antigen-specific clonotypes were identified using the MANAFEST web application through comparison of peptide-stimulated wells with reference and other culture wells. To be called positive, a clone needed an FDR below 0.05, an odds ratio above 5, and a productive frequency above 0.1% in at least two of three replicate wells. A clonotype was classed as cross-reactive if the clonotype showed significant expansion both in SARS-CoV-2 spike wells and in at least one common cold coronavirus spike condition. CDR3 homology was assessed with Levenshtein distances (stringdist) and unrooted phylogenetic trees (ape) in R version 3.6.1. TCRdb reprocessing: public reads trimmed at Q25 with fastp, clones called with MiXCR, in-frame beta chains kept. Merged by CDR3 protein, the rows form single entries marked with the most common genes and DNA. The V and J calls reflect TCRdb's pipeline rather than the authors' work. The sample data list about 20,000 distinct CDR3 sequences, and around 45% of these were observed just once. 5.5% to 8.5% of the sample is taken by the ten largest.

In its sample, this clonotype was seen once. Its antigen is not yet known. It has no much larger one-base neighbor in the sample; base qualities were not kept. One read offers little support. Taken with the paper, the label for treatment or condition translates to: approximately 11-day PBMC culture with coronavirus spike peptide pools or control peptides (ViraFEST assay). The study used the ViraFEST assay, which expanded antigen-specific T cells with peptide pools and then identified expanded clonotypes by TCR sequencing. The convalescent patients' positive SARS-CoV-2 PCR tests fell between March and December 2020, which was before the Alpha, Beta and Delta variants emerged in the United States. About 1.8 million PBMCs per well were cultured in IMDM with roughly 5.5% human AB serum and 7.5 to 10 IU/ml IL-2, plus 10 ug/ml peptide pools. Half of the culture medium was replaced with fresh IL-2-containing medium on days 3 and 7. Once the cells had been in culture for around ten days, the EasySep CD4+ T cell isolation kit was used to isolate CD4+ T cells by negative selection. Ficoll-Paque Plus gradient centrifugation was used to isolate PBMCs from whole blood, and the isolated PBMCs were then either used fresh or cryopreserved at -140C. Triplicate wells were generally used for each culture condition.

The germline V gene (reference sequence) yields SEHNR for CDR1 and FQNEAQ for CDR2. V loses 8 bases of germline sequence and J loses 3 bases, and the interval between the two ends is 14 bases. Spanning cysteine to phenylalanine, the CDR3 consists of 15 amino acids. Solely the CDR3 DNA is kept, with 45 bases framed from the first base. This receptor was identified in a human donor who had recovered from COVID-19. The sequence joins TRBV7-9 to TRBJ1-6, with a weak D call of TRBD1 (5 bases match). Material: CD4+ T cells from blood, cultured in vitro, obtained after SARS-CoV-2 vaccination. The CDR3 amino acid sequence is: CASSVRGFYNSPLHF. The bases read TGTGCCAGCTCAGTCCGGGGGTTCTATAATTCACCCCTCCACTTT.